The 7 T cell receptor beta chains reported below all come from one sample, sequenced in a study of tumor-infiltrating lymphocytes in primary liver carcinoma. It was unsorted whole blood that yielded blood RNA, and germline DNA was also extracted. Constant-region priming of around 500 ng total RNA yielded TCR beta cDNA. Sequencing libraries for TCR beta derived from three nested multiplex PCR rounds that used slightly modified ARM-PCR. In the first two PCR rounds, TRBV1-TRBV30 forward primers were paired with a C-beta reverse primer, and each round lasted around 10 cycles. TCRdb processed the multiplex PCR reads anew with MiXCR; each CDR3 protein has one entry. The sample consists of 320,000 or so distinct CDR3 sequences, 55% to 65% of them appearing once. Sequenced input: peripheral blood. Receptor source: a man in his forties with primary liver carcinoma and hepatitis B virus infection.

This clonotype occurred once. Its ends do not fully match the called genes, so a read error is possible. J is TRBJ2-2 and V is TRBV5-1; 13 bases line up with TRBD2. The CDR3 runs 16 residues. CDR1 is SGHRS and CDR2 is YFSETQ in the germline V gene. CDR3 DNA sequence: TGCGCCAACAGCCCGGGACTAGCGGGATTCACCGGGGAGCTGTTTTTT. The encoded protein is CANSPGLAGFTGELFF. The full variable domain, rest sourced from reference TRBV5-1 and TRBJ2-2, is KAGVTQTPRYLIKTRGQQVTLSCSPISGHRSVSWYQQTPGQGLQFLFEYFSETQRNKGNFPGRFSGRQFSNSRSEMNVSTLELGDSALYLCANSPGLAGFTGELFFGEGSRLTVL.

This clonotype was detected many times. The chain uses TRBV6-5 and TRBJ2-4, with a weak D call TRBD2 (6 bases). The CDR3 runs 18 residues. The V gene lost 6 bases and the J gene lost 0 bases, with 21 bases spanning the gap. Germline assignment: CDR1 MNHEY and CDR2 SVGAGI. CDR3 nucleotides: TGTGCCAGCAGGTCTCTTCGGACTACAGAACTAGCCAAAAACATTCAGTACTTC. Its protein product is CASRSLRTTELAKNIQYF.

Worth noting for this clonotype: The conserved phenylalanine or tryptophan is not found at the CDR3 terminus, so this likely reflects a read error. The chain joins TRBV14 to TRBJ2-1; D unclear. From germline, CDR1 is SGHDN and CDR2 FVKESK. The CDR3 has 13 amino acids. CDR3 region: CATSQDRYNEQFS. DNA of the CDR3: TGTGCCACCAGCCAAGATCGGTACAATGAGCAGTTCTCC.

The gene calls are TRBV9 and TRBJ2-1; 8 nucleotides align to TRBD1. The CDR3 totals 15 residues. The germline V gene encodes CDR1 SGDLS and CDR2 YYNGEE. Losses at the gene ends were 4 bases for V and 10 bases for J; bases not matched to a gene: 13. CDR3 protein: CASSQTSQGAGEQFF. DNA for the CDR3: TGTGCCAGCAGCCAGACCTCCCAGGGGGCAGGCGAGCAGTTCTTC. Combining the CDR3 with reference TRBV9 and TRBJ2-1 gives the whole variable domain DSGVTQTPKHLITATGQRVTLRCSPRSGDLSVYWYQQSLDQGLQFLIQYYNGEERAKGNILERFSAQQFPDLHSELNLSSLELGDSALYFCASSQTSQGAGEQFFGPGTRLTVL.

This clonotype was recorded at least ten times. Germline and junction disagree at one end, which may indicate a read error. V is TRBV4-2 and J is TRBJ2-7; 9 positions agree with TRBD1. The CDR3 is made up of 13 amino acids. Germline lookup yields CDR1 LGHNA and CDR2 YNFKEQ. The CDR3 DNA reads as TGCGCCAGCAGCAGGGGACAGGGCGACGAGCAGTACTTC. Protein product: CASSRGQGDEQYF.

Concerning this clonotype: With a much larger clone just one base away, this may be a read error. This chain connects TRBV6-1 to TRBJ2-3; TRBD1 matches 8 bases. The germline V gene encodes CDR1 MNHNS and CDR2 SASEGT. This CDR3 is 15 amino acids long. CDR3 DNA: TGTGCCAGCAGCCTGACAGGGGTGATCACAGATACGAAGTATTTT. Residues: CASSLTGVITDTKYF.

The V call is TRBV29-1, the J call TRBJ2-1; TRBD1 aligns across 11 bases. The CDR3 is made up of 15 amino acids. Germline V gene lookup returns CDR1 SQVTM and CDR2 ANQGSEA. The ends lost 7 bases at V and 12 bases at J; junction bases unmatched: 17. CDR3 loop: CSAGLGTGGSDVQFF. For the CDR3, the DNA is TGCAGCGCTGGCTTAGGGACAGGGGGATCCGATGTGCAGTTCTTC.